This T cell receptor (beta chain) was obtained from a study of cytomegalovirus exposure and HLA in healthy donors. The CDR3 length is 17 residues. In germline, CDR1 is SQVTM, CDR2 ANQGSEA. V was cut by 1 base and J by 3 bases, with 21 bases left in between. Notes on the study in general: Productive status was seen about 87% or about 30% of the time for most TCR beta V segments in an earlier analysis.

Worth noting for this clone: Antigen specificity is unknown.

This PCR relied on a set of 60 Vbeta primers and 13 Jbeta primers. TCRdb keeps only in-frame clones here, not all; method: immunoSEQ multiplex PCR. This sample has about 160,000 clones, with approximately 90% found just once. This TCR derives from a woman aged 30 to 39 in good health and CMV-seronegative. The chain uses TRBV29-1 and TRBJ1-2, with D tentatively TRBD1 (5 bases). The specimen sequenced was PBMCs. CDR3 nucleotides: TGCAGCGTTGAAGCCCCTATTACAGGTCCCCCCCACTATGGCTACACCTTC. Translating it yields CSVEAPITGPPHYGYTF.